These 22 T cell receptor beta chains originate from one sample sequenced in a study of low-dose radiotherapy and immunotherapy resistance in tumors. Time point described: before trial treatment. TRAV- and TRBV-specific primers were used for first-strand cDNA, which covered alpha and beta chains. For amplifying TCRs, the PCR ran for roughly 20 cycles with Phusion, which was used together with a constant-region primer and the adapter on the V primers. Each CDR3 protein gets one entry after TCRdb re-called the reads with MiXCR. Among 65,000 to 95,000 distinct CDR3 sequences listed, 15% to 20% were seen once. The sample was PBMCs, taken before treatment. These receptors were collected from a male donor with prostate cancer.

This clonotype was counted at least ten times. The V call is TRBV3-1, the J call TRBJ2-3; D perhaps matches TRBD2 (6 bases). CDR1 and CDR2 from the germline V gene are LGHDT and YNNKEL (reference sequence). Trimming shortened V by 2 bases and J by 5 bases, and 14 bases separated the two germline ends. The CDR3 is 15 residues long. In DNA, the CDR3 is TGTGCCAGCAGCCAACAGACTAGTCGGGGAGATACGCAGTATTTT. Its translation is CASSQQTSRGDTQYF.

This clonotype has a handful of counts. The rearrangement links TRBV29-1 to TRBJ2-7; D gene ambiguous. V lost 5 bases to trimming and J lost 0 bases, with 8 bases between them. CDR1 SQVTM and CDR2 ANQGSEA come from the germline V gene. CDR3 size: 12 residues. The CDR3 is CSVSPGSYEQYF. CDR3 DNA sequence: TGCAGCGTTTCACCGGGCTCCTACGAGCAGTACTTC.

This clonotype came up many times. A far more abundant clone sits one base away, making this likely a read error. The chain uses TRBV3-1 and TRBJ2-7; 7 bases match TRBD2. V lost 1 base to trimming and J lost 7 bases; unmatched junction nucleotides: 4. This CDR3 spans 13 amino acids. Germline-derived CDR1 and CDR2 are LGHDT and YNNKEL (reference sequence). CDR3 DNA sequence: TGTGCCAGCAGCCAAGTAAGGGAGGGTGAGCAGTACTTC. This sequence encodes CASSQVREGEQYF.

There are a few counts of this clonotype. This chain connects TRBV2 to TRBJ2-1, with D unclear. Trimming shortened V by 5 bases and J by 4 bases, and 21 bases separated the two germline ends. Germline V gives CDR1 SNHLY, CDR2 FYNNEI. The CDR3 sequence is 17 residues long. The CDR3 DNA reads TGTGCCAGCAGTTTAGACTCCGGTAGGATTTTGTACAATGAGCAGTTCTTC. Translation: CASSLDSGRILYNEQFF.

This clonotype has just a few counts. An end of the junction differs from the germline gene, which may be a read error. This chain joins TRBV10-3 and TRBJ2-7; weak D call: TRBD2 (6 bases). CDR1 is ENHRY and CDR2 is SYGVKD in the germline V gene. The CDR3 consists of 12 residues. The CDR3 region has the DNA TGTGCCATCACGGAGGGTTCCTCCGAGCAGTACTTC. Translating it yields CAITEGSSEQYF.

On this clonotype itself: It differs at one base from a far larger clone, so likely a read error. This sequence joins TRBV24-1 and TRBJ2-7; D remains unclear. CDR3 length: 17 amino acids. CDR1 is KGHDR and CDR2 is SFDVKD in the germline V gene. The V end lost 3 bases, the J end lost 7 bases, and 24 bases lay between the germline ends. CDR3 coding DNA: TGTGCCACCAGTGATCCTAGATGGGAAAGAGGTTACAATGAGCAGTACTTC. Translated, it gives CATSDPRWERGYNEQYF.

In its sample, this clonotype was seen many times. V is TRBV5-1 and J is TRBJ2-5; 7 bases agree with TRBD2. Trimming took 0 bases from V and 8 from J; bases not matched to a gene: 13. The CDR3 consists of 16 residues. CDR1 and CDR2 from the germline V gene are SGHRS and YFSETQ. CDR3: CASSLVGGGAVDTQYF. For the CDR3, the DNA is TGCGCCAGCAGCTTGGTTGGCGGGGGTGCGGTGGATACCCAGTACTTC.

This clonotype came up many times. V gene TRBV30 combines with J gene TRBJ2-7, with no clear D. Trimming removed 2 bases from V and 7 bases from J, with 12 bases in between. The CDR3 is 12 amino acids. The germline CDR1 and CDR2 sequences are GTSNPN and SVGIG (reference sequence). The CDR3 DNA reads as TGTGCCTGGAGTACCGGCGGCGCAGAGCAGTACTTC. This encodes CAWSTGGAEQYF.

This clonotype is a singleton in its sample. The gene calls are TRBV3-1 and TRBJ2-1, with D possibly being TRBD2 (6 bases). The CDR3 has 18 residues. The V gene's germline CDR1 is LGHDT and CDR2 YNNKEL (reference sequence). Trimming left V 0 bases short and J 4 bases short, with 19 bases between. CDR3 sequence: CASSQDLGGTRGYNEQFF. CDR3 in DNA: TGTGCCAGCAGCCAAGATCTTGGCGGGACCCGGGGGTACAATGAGCAGTTCTTC.

Many counts were recorded for this clonotype. J is TRBJ2-1 and V is TRBV4-3; 7 bases match TRBD1. V gave up 0 bases and J gave up 1 base; unmatched junction bases: 3. CDR3 length equals 16 residues. The germline gives CDR1 LGHNA, CDR2 YSLEER. The DNA of the CDR3 is TGCGCCAGCAGCCAAGAGGGGACAGTTTCCTACAATGAGCAGTTCTTC. The encoded protein is CASSQEGTVSYNEQFF.

This clonotype came up many times. The chain combines TRBV5-4 with TRBJ2-7, with 9 bases that match TRBD1. The junction had 4 bases not matched to a gene; V was cut back by 3 bases and J by 3 bases. The CDR3 contains 14 residues. The germline V gene encodes CDR1 SGHNT and CDR2 YYREEE (reference sequence). Here the CDR3 DNA reads TGTGCCAGCAGCTCCGGGACAGGGCTCTACGAGCAGTACTTC. It is translated as CASSSGTGLYEQYF.

The V and J genes are TRBV2 and TRBJ1-2, with 8 bases that match TRBD1. V was clipped by 5 bases and J by 6 bases; unmatched bases: 2. The CDR3 has 12 amino acids. Germline loops: CDR1 SNHLY, CDR2 FYNNEI. The CDR3 loop reads CASSPTGDGYTF. The DNA of the CDR3 is TGTGCCAGCAGTCCGACAGGGGATGGCTACACCTTC.

The gene calls are TRBV19 and TRBJ1-5; D is undetermined. CDR1 and CDR2 (germline): LNHDA, SQIVND (reference sequence). Trimming cost V 6 bases and J 5 bases, with 11 bases left between them. The CDR3 contains 13 residues. The CDR3 DNA follows: TGTGCCAGTAGCACGCAGGAGGATCAGCCCCAGCATTTT. It is translated as CASSTQEDQPQHF. The whole variable domain, remainder taken from reference TRBV19 and TRBJ1-5, is DGGITQSPKYLFRKEGQNVTLSCEQNLNHDAMYWYRQDPGQGLRLIYYSQIVNDFQKGDIAEGYSVSREKKESFPLTVTSAQKNPTAFYLCASSTQEDQPQHFGDGTRLSIL.

This clonotype was counted ten times or more. The V gene is TRBV10-3, the J gene TRBJ2-5; D is tentatively TRBD1 or TRBD2 (5 bases each). The CDR3 extends over 16 amino acids. Germline V gene data show CDR1 as ENHRY and CDR2 as SYGVKD. The V end lost 0 bases, the J end lost 5 bases, and 16 bases lay between the germline ends. DNA of the CDR3: TGTGCCATCAGTGAGTCCATGGGGGATTCATCGGAGACCCAGTACTTC. The encoded protein is CAISESMGDSSETQYF.

This clonotype was seen at least ten times. This chain uses TRBV2 with TRBJ2-1; 7 bases align to TRBD1. In germline, CDR1 is SNHLY, CDR2 FYNNEI. Trimming took 7 bases from V and 3 from J; bases not matched to a gene: 6. The CDR3 length is 14 residues. The CDR3 loop reads CASKGDSYYNEQFF. The CDR3 nucleotides are TGTGCCAGCAAAGGGGACAGTTACTACAATGAGCAGTTCTTC.

This clonotype was seen repeatedly, ten times or more. The CDR3 DNA reads TGTGCCAGCAGCCAACGCAGGGGGCGGGAGGACAACGAGCAGTACTTC. Translating gives CASSQRRGREDNEQYF. The rearrangement joins TRBV14 to TRBJ2-7, with D possibly called TRBD1 or TRBD2 (8 bases each). The length of the CDR3 is 16 residues. The V and J ends lost 2 bases and 5 bases respectively, with 19 bases between them. Germline V gene data show CDR1 as SGHDN and CDR2 as FVKESK.

This clonotype has a count of ten or more. This sequence joins TRBV14 and TRBJ1-1; 7 nucleotides line up with TRBD1. In germline, CDR1 is SGHDN, CDR2 FVKESK. The CDR3 is 15 residues long. With V trimmed by 4 bases and J by 0 bases, 5 bases remained unmatched. The CDR3 reads CASSLWGQLNTEAFF. The CDR3 DNA is TGTGCCAGCAGCCTGTGGGGACAGTTGAACACTGAAGCTTTCTTT.

The V call is TRBV6-8, the J call TRBJ2-5; 12 bases are a match to TRBD2. V shed 6 bases and J 2 bases; nucleotides not matched to a gene: 13. Germline CDR1 and CDR2: MNHGY and SAAAGT. This CDR3 contains 18 residues. CDR3 residues: CASRKGATSGGRQETQYF. The CDR3 DNA is TGTGCCAGCAGGAAGGGGGCTACTAGCGGGGGGCGACAAGAGACCCAGTACTTC.

This clonotype was seen once. It differs at one base from a far larger clone, so likely a read error. This rearrangement joins TRBV5-1 to TRBJ2-1; 9 bases match TRBD1. The CDR3 length is 15 residues. Per germline, CDR1 SGHRS and CDR2 YFSETQ. After removal of 2 bases from V and 11 bases from J, the junction contained 11 bases not matched to a gene. The CDR3 spells CASSFQPGQGPKQFF. The CDR3, as DNA: TGCGCCAGCAGCTTCCAACCGGGACAGGGCCCCAAGCAGTTCTTC.

This clonotype was counted many times. CDR3: CASSLTRADTQYF. The CDR3, as DNA: TGTGCCAGCAGCTTGACTAGAGCAGATACGCAGTATTTT. The chain is built from TRBV11-2 and TRBJ2-3, with D possibly TRBD2 on 6 matching bases. CDR3 size: 13 residues. Trimming took 3 bases from V and 4 from J, leaving 8 bases between them. Germline lookup yields CDR1 SGHAT and CDR2 FQNNGV.

This clonotype was recorded at least ten times. V usage is TRBV3-1 and J usage is TRBJ1-6; TRBD1 matches 8 bases. V trimming: 0 bases; J trimming: 7 bases; junction bases outside the gene matches: 5. This CDR3 has 16 amino acids. Per the germline V gene, CDR1 is LGHDT and CDR2 is YNNKEL (reference sequence). CDR3 in DNA: TGTGCCAGCAGCCAAGAAGCAGGGGGCTCCAATTCACCCCTCCACTTT. Translation gives CASSQEAGGSNSPLHF.

This clonotype was detected only a few times. A much larger clone differs by one base, so this may be a read error. This chain links TRBV30 with TRBJ2-2, with 10 bases fitting TRBD1. Germline V CDR1 and CDR2: GTSNPN, SVGIG (reference sequence). CDR3 length: 17 residues. In DNA form, the CDR3 reads TGTGTCTGGAGTTCCCGATGGACAGGGGGAAACACCGGGGAGCTGTTTTTT. Its protein is CVWSSRWTGGNTGELFF.